The clone carrying this T cell receptor (beta chain) has ten or more counts. The CDR3 spans 14 residues. V was cut by 2 bases and J by 5 bases, with 12 bases left in between. Germline V gene lookup returns CDR1 MGHDK and CDR2 SYGVNS. These data are taken from a study of T-cell reconstitution after alpha-beta-depleted transplantation in children. This sample's TCRbeta library carried unique molecular identifier barcodes. TCRdb re-called the PCR reads with MiXCR, one entry per CDR3 protein. The table lists about 190,000 distinct CDR3 sequences, about 6.3% of them singletons. The rearrangement links TRBV25-1 to TRBJ2-5; D is undetermined. The clonotype was recovered from a human donor who donated a stem cell graft to a child with Wiskott-Aldrich syndrome. This specimen was PBMCs from the stem cell graft donor, taken from the stem cell graft. Here the CDR3 reads CASSETRRRETQYF. The CDR3 bases are TGTGCCAGCAGTGAAACACGCAGGCGTGAGACCCAGTACTTC.